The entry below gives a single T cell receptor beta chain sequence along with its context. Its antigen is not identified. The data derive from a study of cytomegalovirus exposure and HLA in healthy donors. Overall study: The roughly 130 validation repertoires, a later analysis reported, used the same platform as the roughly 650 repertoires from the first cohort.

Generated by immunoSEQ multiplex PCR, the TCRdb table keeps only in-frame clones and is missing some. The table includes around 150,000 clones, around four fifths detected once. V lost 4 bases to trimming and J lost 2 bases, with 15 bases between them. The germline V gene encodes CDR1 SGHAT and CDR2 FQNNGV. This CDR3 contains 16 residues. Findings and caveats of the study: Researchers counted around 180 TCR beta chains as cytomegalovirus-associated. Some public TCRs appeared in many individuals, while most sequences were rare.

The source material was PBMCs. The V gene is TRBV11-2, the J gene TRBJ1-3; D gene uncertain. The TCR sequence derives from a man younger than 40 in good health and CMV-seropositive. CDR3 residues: CASSSAGSRPGNTIYF. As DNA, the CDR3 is TGTGCCAGCAGCTCGGCGGGTTCGCGGCCTGGAAACACCATATATTTT. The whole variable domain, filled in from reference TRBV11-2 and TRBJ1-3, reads EAGVAQSPRYKIIEKRQSVAFWCNPISGHATLYWYQQILGQGPKLLIQFQNNGVVDDSQLPKDRFSAERLKGVDSTLKIQPAKLEDSAVYLCASSSAGSRPGNTIYFGEGSWLTVV.